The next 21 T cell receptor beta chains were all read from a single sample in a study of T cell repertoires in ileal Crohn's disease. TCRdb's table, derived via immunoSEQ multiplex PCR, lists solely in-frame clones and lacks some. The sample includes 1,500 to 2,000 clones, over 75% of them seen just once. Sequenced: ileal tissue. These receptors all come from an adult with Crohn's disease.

CDR3 sequence reads: CASLPGTGGRETEAFF. The CDR3 DNA follows: TGTGCCAGCTTGCCGGGGACAGGGGGTAGGGAAACTGAAGCTTTCTTT. This chain connects TRBV18 to TRBJ1-1; TRBD1 matches at 11 bases. The CDR3 totals 16 residues. Germline assignment: CDR1 KGHSH and CDR2 LQKENI. Trimming removed 7 bases from V and 5 bases from J; junction bases left unmatched: 12.

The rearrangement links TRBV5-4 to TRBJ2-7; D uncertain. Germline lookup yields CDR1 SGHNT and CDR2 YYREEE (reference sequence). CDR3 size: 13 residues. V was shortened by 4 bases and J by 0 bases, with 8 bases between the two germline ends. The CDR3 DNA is TGTGCCAGCAGCCGCCAGAACTCCTACGAGCAGTACTTC. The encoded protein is CASSRQNSYEQYF.

CDR3 loop: CATSRGGDSYEQYF. CDR3 nucleotide sequence: TGTGCCACCAGCAGAGGGGGGGATTCCTACGAGCAGTACTTC. The V call is TRBV15, the J call TRBJ2-7; possibly TRBD2 for D (6 bases). Trimming removed 1 base from V and 1 base from J, with 8 bases in between. Per the germline V gene, CDR1 is LNHNV and CDR2 is YYDKDF (reference sequence). The CDR3 is 14 residues long.

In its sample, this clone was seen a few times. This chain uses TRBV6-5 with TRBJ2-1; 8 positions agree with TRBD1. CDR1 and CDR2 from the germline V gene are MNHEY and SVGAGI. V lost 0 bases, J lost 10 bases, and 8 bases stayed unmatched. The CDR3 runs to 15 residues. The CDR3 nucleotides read TGTGCCAGCAGTTACTCGCAGGGGGCAACTTCAGAGCAGTTCTTC. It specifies CASSYSQGATSEQFF.

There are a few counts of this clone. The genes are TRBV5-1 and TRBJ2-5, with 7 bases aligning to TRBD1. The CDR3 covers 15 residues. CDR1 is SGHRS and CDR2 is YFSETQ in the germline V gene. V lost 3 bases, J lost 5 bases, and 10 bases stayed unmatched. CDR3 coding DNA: TGCGCCAGCAGCTACGGGGAAGGGGGCAGGGAGACCCAGTACTTC. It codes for CASSYGEGGRETQYF.

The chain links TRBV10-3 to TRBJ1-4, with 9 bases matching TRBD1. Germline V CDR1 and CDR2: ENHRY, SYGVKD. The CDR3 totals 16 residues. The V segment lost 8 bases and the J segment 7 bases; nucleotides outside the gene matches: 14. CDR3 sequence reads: CAIGGQGLRGGEKLFF. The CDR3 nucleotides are TGTGCCATCGGTGGACAGGGGCTCCGAGGGGGTGAAAAACTGTTTTTT.

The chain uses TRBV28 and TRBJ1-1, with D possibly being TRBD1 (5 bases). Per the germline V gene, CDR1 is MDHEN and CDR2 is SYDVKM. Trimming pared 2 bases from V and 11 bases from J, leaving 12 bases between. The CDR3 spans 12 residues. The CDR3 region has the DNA TGTGCCAGCAGTTTACCGGGCAGGGTTGCTTTCTTT. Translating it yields CASSLPGRVAFF.

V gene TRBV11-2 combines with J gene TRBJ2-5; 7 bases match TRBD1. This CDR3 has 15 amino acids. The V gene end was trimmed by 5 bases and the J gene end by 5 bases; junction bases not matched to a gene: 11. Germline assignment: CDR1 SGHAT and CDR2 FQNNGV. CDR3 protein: CASSRTVGGGETQYF. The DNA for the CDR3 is TGTGCCAGCAGCCGTACTGTAGGGGGCGGCGAGACCCAGTACTTC.

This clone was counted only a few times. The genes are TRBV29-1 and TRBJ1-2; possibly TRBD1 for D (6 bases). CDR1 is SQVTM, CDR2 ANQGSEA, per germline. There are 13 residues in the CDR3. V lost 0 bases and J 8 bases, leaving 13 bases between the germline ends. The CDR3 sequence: CSVEDNDRLGYTF. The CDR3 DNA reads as TGCAGCGTTGAAGATAATGACAGGTTGGGCTACACCTTC. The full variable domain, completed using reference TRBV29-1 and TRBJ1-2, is SAVISQKPSRDICQRGTSLTIQCQVDSQVTMMFWYRQQPGQSLTLIATANQGSEATYESGFVIDKFPISRPNLTFSTLTVSNMSPEDSSIYLCSVEDNDRLGYTFGSGTRLTVV.

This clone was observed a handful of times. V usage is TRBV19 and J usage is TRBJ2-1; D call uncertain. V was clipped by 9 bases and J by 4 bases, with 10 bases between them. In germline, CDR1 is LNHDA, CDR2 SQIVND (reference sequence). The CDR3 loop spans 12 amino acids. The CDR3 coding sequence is TGTGCCAGCCTGACTCCATACAATGAGCAGTTCTTC. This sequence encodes CASLTPYNEQFF.

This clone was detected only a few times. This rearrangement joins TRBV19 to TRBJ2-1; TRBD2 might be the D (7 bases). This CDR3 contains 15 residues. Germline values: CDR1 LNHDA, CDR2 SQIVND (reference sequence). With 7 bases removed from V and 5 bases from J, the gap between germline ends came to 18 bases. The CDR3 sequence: CASNKGGTLNNEQFF. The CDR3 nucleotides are TGTGCCAGTAACAAGGGGGGGACCCTGAACAATGAGCAGTTCTTC.

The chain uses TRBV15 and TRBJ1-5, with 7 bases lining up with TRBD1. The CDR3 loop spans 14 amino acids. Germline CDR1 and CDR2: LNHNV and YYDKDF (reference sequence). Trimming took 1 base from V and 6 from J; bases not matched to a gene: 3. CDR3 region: CATSRGQGVQPQHF. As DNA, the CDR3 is TGTGCCACCAGCAGAGGACAGGGAGTTCAGCCCCAGCATTTT.

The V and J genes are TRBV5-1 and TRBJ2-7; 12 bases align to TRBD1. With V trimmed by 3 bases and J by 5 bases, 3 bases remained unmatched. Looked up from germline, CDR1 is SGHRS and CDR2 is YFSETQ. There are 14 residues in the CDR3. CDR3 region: CASSSGQGANEQYF. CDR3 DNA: TGCGCCAGCAGCTCGGGACAGGGGGCAAACGAGCAGTACTTC.

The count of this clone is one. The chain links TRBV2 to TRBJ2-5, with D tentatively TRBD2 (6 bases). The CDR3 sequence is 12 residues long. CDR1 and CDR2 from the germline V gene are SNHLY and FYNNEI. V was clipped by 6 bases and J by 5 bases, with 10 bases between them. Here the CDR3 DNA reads TGTGCCAGCAGCCCAGGGAGGGAGACCCAGTACTTC. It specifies CASSPGRETQYF.

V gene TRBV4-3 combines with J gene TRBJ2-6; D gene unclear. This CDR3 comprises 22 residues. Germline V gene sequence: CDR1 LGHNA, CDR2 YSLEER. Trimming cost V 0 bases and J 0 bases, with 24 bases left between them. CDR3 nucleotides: TGCGCCAGCAGCCAAGACCTTTGGAGCCCGCAATCCCTATACTCTGGGGCCAACGTCCTGACTTTC. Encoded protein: CASSQDLWSPQSLYSGANVLTF.

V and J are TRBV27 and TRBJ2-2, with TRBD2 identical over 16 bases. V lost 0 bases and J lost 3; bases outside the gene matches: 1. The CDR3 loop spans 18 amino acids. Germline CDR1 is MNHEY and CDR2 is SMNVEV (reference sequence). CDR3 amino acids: CASSLSGLAGGYTGELFF. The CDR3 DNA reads TGTGCCAGCAGTTTATCGGGACTAGCGGGGGGGTACACCGGGGAGCTGTTTTTT.

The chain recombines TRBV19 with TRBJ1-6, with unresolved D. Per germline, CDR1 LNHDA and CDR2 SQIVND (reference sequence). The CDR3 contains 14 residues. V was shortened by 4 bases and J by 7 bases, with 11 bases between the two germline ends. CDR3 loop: CASSSFFENSPLHF. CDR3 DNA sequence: TGTGCCAGTAGTAGCTTTTTTGAGAATTCACCCCTCCACTTT.

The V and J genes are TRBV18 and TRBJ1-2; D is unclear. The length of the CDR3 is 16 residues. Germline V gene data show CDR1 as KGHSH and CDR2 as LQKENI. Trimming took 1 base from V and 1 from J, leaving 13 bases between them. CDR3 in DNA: TGTGCCAGCTCACCACAGCGGGGTGTTAGTAACTATGGCTACACCTTC. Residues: CASSPQRGVSNYGYTF.

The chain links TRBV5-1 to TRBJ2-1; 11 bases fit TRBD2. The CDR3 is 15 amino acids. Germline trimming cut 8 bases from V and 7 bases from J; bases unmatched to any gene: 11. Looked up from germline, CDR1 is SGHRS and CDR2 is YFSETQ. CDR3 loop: CASCLAGGLTNEQFF. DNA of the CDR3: TGCGCCAGTTGCCTAGCGGGGGGACTAACGAATGAGCAGTTCTTC. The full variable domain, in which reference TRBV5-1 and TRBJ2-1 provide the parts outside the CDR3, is KAGVTQTPRYLIKTRGQQVTLSCSPISGHRSVSWYQQTPGQGLQFLFEYFSETQRNKGNFPGRFSGRQFSNSRSEMNVSTLELGDSALYLCASCLAGGLTNEQFFGPGTRLTVL.

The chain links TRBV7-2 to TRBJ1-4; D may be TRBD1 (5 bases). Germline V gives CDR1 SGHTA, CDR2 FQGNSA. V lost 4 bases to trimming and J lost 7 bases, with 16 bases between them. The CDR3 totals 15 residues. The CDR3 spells CASSSREGGGEKLFF. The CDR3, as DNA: TGTGCCAGCAGCTCCAGGGAGGGAGGTGGTGAAAAACTGTTTTTT.

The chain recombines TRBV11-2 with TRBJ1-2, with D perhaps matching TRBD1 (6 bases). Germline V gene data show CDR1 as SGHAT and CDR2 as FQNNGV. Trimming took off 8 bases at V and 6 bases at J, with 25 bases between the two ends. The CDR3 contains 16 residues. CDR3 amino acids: CASGPTWRGAIDGYTF. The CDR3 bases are TGTGCCAGCGGACCGACTTGGCGGGGGGCAATAGATGGCTACACCTTC.